A selection of T cell receptor beta chains follows, all from one sample in a study of T cell responses to AZD1222 COVID-19 vaccine. Measured with immunoSEQ multiplex PCR; TCRdb has only the in-frame clones, and not every one. The repertoire holds 95,000 to 110,000 clones, with 85% to 95% as singletons. The sequenced sample was peripheral blood, obtained 28 days after the second AZD1222 dose. The receptors shown here come from an adult who received the AZD1222 COVID-19 vaccine. Each CDR3 is given with its conserved first and last residue. A row's size may be missing; if present it is once, few, many or a size class.

clone size: few
CDR3 length: 12
V gene: TRBV5-1
CDR3 protein: CASSSRLDESFF

clone size: NA
CDR3 length: 15
V gene: TRBV4-1
CDR3 protein: CASKMGRTGYNEQFF

clone size: NA
CDR3 length: 16
V gene: TRBV28
CDR3 protein: CASSLATGSLYQPQHF

clone size: once
CDR3 length: 15
V gene: TRBV19
CDR3 protein: CASKGVGEGKKTQYF

clone size: NA
CDR3 length: 14
V gene: TRBV28
CDR3 protein: CASSSQPLNTEAFF

clone size: NA
CDR3 length: 15
V gene: TRBV5-5
CDR3 protein: CASSPPPPGSDTQYF

clone size: once
CDR3 length: 12
V gene: TRBV2
CDR3 protein: CASQGAGGEAFF

clone size: NA
CDR3 length: 14
V gene: TRBV10-2
CDR3 protein: CASRNTAIYNEQFF

clone size: NA
CDR3 length: 14
V gene: TRBV5-1
CDR3 protein: CASSQGQAQETQYF

clone size: NA
CDR3 length: 11
V gene: TRBV20-1
CDR3 protein: CSARRDTEAFF

clone size: few
CDR3 length: 15
V gene: TRBV6-2/TRBV6-3
CDR3 protein: CASSSTGGWTDTQYF

clone size: few
CDR3 length: 15
V gene: TRBV18
CDR3 protein: CASSPWERVSYEQYF

clone size: NA
CDR3 length: 19
V gene: TRBV7-9
CDR3 protein: CASSLSRTRGTSGRFTQYF

clone size: once
CDR3 length: 14
V gene: TRBV5-4
CDR3 protein: CASSSPGANSPLHF

clone size: NA
CDR3 length: 17
V gene: TRBV9
CDR3 protein: CASSVGGQLSGANVLTF

clone size: NA
CDR3 length: 15
V gene: TRBV5-5
CDR3 protein: CASSLAAGSYNEQFF

clone size: NA
CDR3 length: 16
V gene: TRBV11-3
CDR3 protein: CASSLVVGEAYNEQFF

clone size: NA
CDR3 length: 14
V gene: TRBV3-1/TRBV3-2
CDR3 protein: CASSLRTGISEQYF

clone size: NA
CDR3 length: 15
V gene: TRBV18
CDR3 protein: CASSPEQGATDTQYF

clone size: NA
CDR3 length: 12
V gene: TRBV5-1
CDR3 protein: CASSLESDTQYF

clone size: NA
CDR3 length: 15
V gene: TRBV9
CDR3 protein: CASSSTGGIAGELFF

clone size: many
CDR3 length: 16
V gene: TRBV6-4
CDR3 protein: CASSPIAEGSYNEQFF

clone size: NA
CDR3 length: 16
V gene: TRBV7-9
CDR3 protein: CASSLAAEAISYEQYF

clone size: once
CDR3 length: 15
V gene: TRBV4-3
CDR3 protein: CASSQVETGLIEQYF